This T cell receptor (beta chain) was identified during a study of blood T cell repertoires in COVID-19. Study-wide context: Sample material is recorded as cDNA or gDNA derived from T cells, B-cell-depleted T cells, or PBMCs.

After removal of 0 bases from V and 0 bases from J, the junction contained 1 base not matched to a gene. This CDR3 comprises 15 residues. Germline V gene sequence: CDR1 SGHRS, CDR2 YFSETQ. Here immunoSEQ multiplex PCR was the method, and the copy in TCRdb shows in-frame clones only, minus some. The sample has 220,000 or so clones; 70% to 85% are singletons. The sample holds many counts of this clone. This rearrangement joins TRBV5-1 to TRBJ1-2; 8 nucleotides match TRBD1. The specimen sequenced was peripheral blood. This TCR derives from a woman older than 75 with acute or convalescent COVID-19. The CDR3 DNA sequence: TGCGCCAGCAGCTTGGCCAGGGGGCCTAACTATGGCTACACCTTC. It codes for CASSLARGPNYGYTF.